A selection of T cell receptor beta chains follows, all from one sample in a study of metastatic and nonmetastatic thyroid tumors. TCRdb recomputed clones from the PCR reads via MiXCR. Here the sample spans 30,000 to 45,000 clones, roughly a quarter being singletons. Sequenced sample: blood. The receptors originated from a female donor with papillary thyroid cancer or a benign thyroid nodule (not recorded which). Some clones in this sample may be carry-over from other donors' samples. The CDR3 runs from the conserved cysteine through the conserved F or W. A D gene is named only where the DNA matches it firmly.

D: TRBD2
J: TRBJ2-7
V: TRBV5-1
CDR3: CASSPGGLSSYEQYF

D: TRBD2
J: TRBJ2-7
V: TRBV6-2/TRBV6-3
CDR3: CASSYSSLAGGEYF

D: .
J: TRBJ1-5
V: TRBV6-1
CDR3: CASTDGVQPQHF

D: .
J: TRBJ2-5
V: TRBV20-1
CDR3: CSARDGGRIGTQYF

D: TRBD1
J: TRBJ1-5
V: TRBV6-1
CDR3: CASSAGQEYQPQHF

D: .
J: TRBJ2-1
V: TRBV6-4
CDR3: CASSPSGVLPYNEQFF

D: TRBD1
J: TRBJ2-7
V: TRBV7-2
CDR3: CASSLTGQGSYEQYF

D: .
J: TRBJ2-7
V: TRBV28
CDR3: CASSVREFYEQYF

D: TRBD1
J: TRBJ2-5
V: TRBV6-2/TRBV6-3
CDR3: CASSADRAETQYF

D: TRBD2
J: TRBJ2-7
V: TRBV4-1
CDR3: CASSQTPGLAYEQYF

D: .
J: TRBJ2-2
V: TRBV3-1
CDR3: CASSRDRTHTGELFF

D: TRBD2
J: TRBJ2-5
V: TRBV20-1
CDR3: CSANSGGAGTQYF

D: TRBD1
J: TRBJ1-1
V: TRBV19
CDR3: CASSWQGATEAFF

D: .
J: TRBJ1-4
V: TRBV7-2
CDR3: CASSFAGVEKLFF

D: .
J: TRBJ2-2
V: TRBV20-1
CDR3: CSARDDTRNTGELFF

D: .
J: TRBJ1-5
V: TRBV27
CDR3: CASSLMAPSLGNQPQHF

D: .
J: TRBJ1-2
V: TRBV4-1
CDR3: CASSQDWSGANYGYTF

D: .
J: TRBJ1-2
V: TRBV10-1
CDR3: CASSGPLGGSNYGYTF